The rows below give T cell receptor beta chains drawn from one sample of a study of CD8 T cells in ankylosing spondylitis. Via MiXCR, TCRdb re-called the 5' RACE reads, giving one row per CDR3 protein. The sample includes about 280,000 distinct CDR3 sequences, around 20% seen only once; the top ten take roughly 8%. Sequencing was done on a sample of blood, either unsorted or a sorted T cell fraction (not recorded which). Receptors originate from a male donor with ankylosing spondylitis or in good health (not recorded which). The CDR3 runs from the conserved cysteine through the conserved F or W. The D gene is left open where the match is weak. Clone size, where shown, is once, few, many, or a class for clones that have expanded.

V	size	J	D	DNA	CDR3
TRBV18	few	TRBJ2-2	TRBD2	TGTGCCAGCTCACCCGGGACTAGAAACACCGGGGAGCTGTTTTTT	CASSPGTRNTGELFF
TRBV5-1	NA	TRBJ2-3	TRBD2	TGCGCCAGCAGCTTGCGAGGTCTAGCGGGAAATACAGATACGCAGTATTTT	CASSLRGLAGNTDTQYF
TRBV20-1	NA	TRBJ1-1	NA	TGCAGTGCTAGCTGGAGAGGCAGGGCAGCTGAAGCTTTCTTT	CSASWRGRAAEAFF
TRBV7-9	NA	TRBJ1-1	NA	TGTGCCAGCAGCTTAGGGGGGCGGTTGACTGAAGCTTTCTTT	CASSLGGRLTEAFF
TRBV12-3/TRBV12-4	few	TRBJ2-5	TRBD2	TGTGCCAGCAGTTTCTCGGAAGCGGGGGGGCGGAAGACCCAGTACTTC	CASSFSEAGGRKTQYF
TRBV3-1	many	TRBJ2-3	NA	TGTGCCAGCAGCCAAAGGGCAAAAACAGATACGCAGTATTTT	CASSQRAKTDTQYF
TRBV7-6	NA	TRBJ2-2	TRBD1	TGTGCCAGCAGCTTCTATCTCGGACAGGGGGGTACCGGGGAGCTGTTTTTT	CASSFYLGQGGTGELFF
TRBV4-1	many	TRBJ2-3	NA	TGCGCCAGCAGCCATCCCTCTACCACAGATACGCAGTATTTT	CASSHPSTTDTQYF
TRBV11-2	NA	TRBJ2-5	TRBD1	TGTGCCAGCAATCCACAGGGGGCCCATTTCCAAGAGACCCAGTACTTC	CASNPQGAHFQETQYF
TRBV6-1	few	TRBJ2-1	TRBD2	TGTGCCAGCGTGCGGCTAGCGGGGGGTCCAGTGGGGCAGTTCTTC	CASVRLAGGPVGQFF
TRBV5-1	few	TRBJ1-2	NA	TGCGCCAGCAGCTTGTCAGCAGGTATCCTGGATGGCTACACCTTC	CASSLSAGILDGYTF
TRBV29-1	few	TRBJ2-5	NA	TGCAGCGTTGGAGCAGGGCGAGGACAAGAGACCCAGTACTTC	CSVGAGRGQETQYF
TRBV29-1	NA	TRBJ2-1	TRBD2	TGCAGCGGGGGAGGGATGGGATACAATGAGCAGTTCTTC	CSGGGMGYNEQFF
TRBV5-1	few	TRBJ1-4	TRBD1	TGCGCCAGCAGCTTAAGGACAGGGAAAGGTGAAAAACTGTTTTTT	CASSLRTGKGEKLFF
TRBV7-2	few	TRBJ2-5	TRBD2	TGTGCCAGCAGCTTAGAGAGCGGGGGGGCCTTAGAGACCCAGTACTTC	CASSLESGGALETQYF
TRBV25-1	few	TRBJ2-1	NA	TGTGCCAGCAGTGAGAGTCAGATCCTCTACAATGAGCAGTTCTTC	CASSESQILYNEQFF
TRBV5-1	few	TRBJ2-5	TRBD2	TGCGCCAGCAGCTTGGGGACTAGCGGGTCCAGGCAAGAGACCCAGTACTTC	CASSLGTSGSRQETQYF